One T cell receptor beta chain is described in this entry. The repertoire was sequenced with immunoSEQ multiplex PCR; TCRdb's copy has only in-frame clones and lacks some. The data contain approximately 40,000 clones, about nine tenths of them singletons. The entry originates in a study of T cell changes during pregnancy in multiple sclerosis. The CDR3 extends over 14 amino acids. The germline CDR1 and CDR2 sequences are SGHTA and FQGNSA. V dropped 5 bases and J dropped 1; count of bases not matched to a gene: 4. This specimen consisted of CD4+ T cells from peripheral blood mononuclear cells, obtained after pregnancy. V usage is TRBV7-2 and J usage is TRBJ1-1, with 7 nucleotides matching TRBD1. The sequence derives from a female donor in good health, enrolled as a control in a pregnancy study. The CDR3 spells CASSHRQGNTEAFF. CDR3 sequence (DNA): TGTGCCAGCAGCCACCGACAGGGGAACACTGAAGCTTTCTTT.